A single sample gave rise to the 32 T cell receptor beta chains below, sequenced in a study of blood T cell repertoires in COVID-19. Clones were sequenced by immunoSEQ multiplex PCR, and TCRdb holds only the in-frame ones, with some missing. The data hold fewer than 95,000 clones, with 60% to 80% observed a single time. Sequenced material: peripheral blood. These receptors were obtained from a woman of 80 years or more with acute or convalescent COVID-19.

The chain recombines TRBV6-5 with TRBJ1-1; TRBD1 is a possible D gene (5 bases). The length of the CDR3 is 15 residues. Germline V CDR1 and CDR2: MNHEY, SVGAGI. Trimming took off 7 bases at V and 0 bases at J, with 15 bases between the two ends. This CDR3 reads CASTHQGKLNTEAFF. The CDR3 nucleotides read TGTGCCAGCACCCACCAGGGAAAACTGAACACTGAAGCTTTCTTT.

This sequence joins TRBV2 and TRBJ2-5; D is perhaps TRBD2 (7 bases). CDR3 size: 16 residues. Germline V gene data show CDR1 as SNHLY and CDR2 as FYNNEI. Trimming removed 7 bases at V and 4 bases at J, with 22 bases between. The CDR3 sequence: CASKNSGQGRGETQYF. CDR3 nucleotides: TGTGCCAGCAAGAATTCTGGGCAGGGGAGGGGAGAGACCCAGTACTTC.

The chain uses TRBV9 and TRBJ1-6; no reliable D call. The CDR3 length is 15 residues. Germline V gene sequence: CDR1 SGDLS, CDR2 YYNGEE. Deletions cut 2 bases from V and 0 bases from J, with 6 bases between. The DNA for the CDR3 is TGTGCCAGCAGCGTTGGGAGCTCCTATAATTCACCCCTCCACTTT. This encodes CASSVGSSYNSPLHF.

The chain links TRBV18 to TRBJ1-3, with D unresolved. From germline, CDR1 is KGHSH and CDR2 LQKENI. The ends were cut back, 3 bases at V and 0 bases at J, with 3 bases in the middle. CDR3 length equals 13 residues. The CDR3 region has the DNA TGTGCCAGCTCACCGAGCTCTGGAAACACCATATATTTT. Translation gives CASSPSSGNTIYF.

The gene calls are TRBV19 and TRBJ1-1, with D unresolved. The CDR3 consists of 11 residues. From germline, CDR1 is LNHDA and CDR2 SQIVND (reference sequence). V was trimmed by 7 bases and J by 2 bases, leaving 5 bases between them. The CDR3 sequence: CASIRNTEAFF. The DNA for the CDR3 is TGTGCCAGTATCAGAAACACTGAAGCTTTCTTT. Variable domain in full (rest from reference TRBV19 and TRBJ1-1): DGGITQSPKYLFRKEGQNVTLSCEQNLNHDAMYWYRQDPGQGLRLIYYSQIVNDFQKGDIAEGYSVSREKKESFPLTVTSAQKNPTAFYLCASIRNTEAFFGQGTRLTVV.

The rearrangement uses TRBV6-2 or TRBV6-3 and TRBJ2-1; tentative D call: TRBD2 (6 bases). Germline-derived CDR1 and CDR2 are MNHEY and SVGEGT. The CDR3 contains 15 residues. The V gene lost 5 bases and the J gene lost 8 bases, with 19 bases spanning the gap. CDR3 sequence: CASSPGTSRGYEQFF. The CDR3 nucleotides read TGTGCCAGCAGTCCCGGGACTTCCCGGGGGTATGAGCAGTTCTTC.

V usage is TRBV28 and J usage is TRBJ1-2; possible D gene TRBD1, 5 bases. The CDR3 consists of 12 residues. CDR1 and CDR2 from the germline V gene are MDHEN and SYDVKM. The CDR3 region is CAGEEDTNGYTF. DNA for the CDR3: TGTGCAGGGGAGGAGGACACTAATGGCTACACCTTC.

The V and J genes are TRBV9 and TRBJ1-6; perhaps TRBD1 as D (5 bases). This CDR3 spans 16 amino acids. CDR1 and CDR2 from the germline V gene are SGDLS and YYNGEE. The V and J ends lost 3 bases and 5 bases respectively, with 15 bases between them. CDR3 bases: TGTGCCAGCAGCGATCGGCAGGGCAGGAATAATTCACCCCTCCACTTT. This encodes CASSDRQGRNNSPLHF.

The sample holds a few counts of this clone. The rearrangement links TRBV5-1 to TRBJ2-5; 11 nucleotides line up with TRBD2. This CDR3 spans 14 amino acids. Germline V gene lookup returns CDR1 SGHRS and CDR2 YFSETQ. Germline trimming cut 6 bases from V and 3 bases from J; bases unmatched to any gene: 4. CDR3 amino acids: CASKVAGGKETQYF. The CDR3 DNA reads TGCGCCAGCAAGGTAGCGGGGGGGAAAGAGACCCAGTACTTC.

This clone occurred once. The chain recombines TRBV7-8 with TRBJ1-6; the D is unclear. Trimming removed 5 bases at V and 6 bases at J, with 14 bases between. Germline V CDR1 and CDR2: SGHVS, FQNEAQ. This CDR3 spans 15 amino acids. DNA of the CDR3: TGTGCCAGCAGCCCATCTAGGATTGGTAATTCACCCCTCCACTTT. Translating gives CASSPSRIGNSPLHF.

The chain has TRBV5-1 and TRBJ2-7, with 7 positions matching TRBD1. Trimming at V came to 2 bases and at J to 2 bases, leaving 4 bases not matched to a gene. The CDR3 covers 14 residues. CDR1 and CDR2 (germline): SGHRS, YFSETQ. The DNA of the CDR3 is TGCGCCAGCAGCTTAAAGACAGGGCCCTACGAGCAGTACTTC. It is translated as CASSLKTGPYEQYF.

This clone turned up a few times. The chain is built from TRBV27 and TRBJ1-2; the D gene is possibly TRBD1 (6 bases). Trimming left V 5 bases short and J 2 bases short, with 12 bases between. CDR1 is MNHEY and CDR2 is SMNVEV in the germline V gene (reference sequence). This CDR3 has 14 residues. This CDR3 reads CASSPLDRNYGYTF. CDR3 nucleotide sequence: TGTGCCAGCAGTCCCCTGGACAGAAACTATGGCTACACCTTC.

The chain recombines TRBV19 with TRBJ1-6, with D maybe TRBD1 (5 bases). The CDR3 extends over 15 amino acids. Trimming stripped 6 bases from V and 7 bases from J, with 16 bases between. Germline V gives CDR1 LNHDA, CDR2 SQIVND (reference sequence). The CDR3 DNA reads TGTGCCAGTAGCAACGACTACCGGGGGAATTCACCCCTCCACTTT. This gives the protein CASSNDYRGNSPLHF.

This chain joins TRBV7-2 and TRBJ2-2; 7 positions agree with TRBD2. V trimming: 5 bases; J trimming: 3 bases; junction bases outside the gene matches: 6. CDR3 size: 15 residues. The germline CDR1 and CDR2 sequences are SGHTA and FQGNSA. The CDR3 nucleotides are TGTGCCAGCAGCCAAGGGACTACATACACCGGGGAGCTGTTTTTT. The encoded protein is CASSQGTTYTGELFF.

V usage is TRBV24-1 and J usage is TRBJ2-2; no firm D call. Germline lookup yields CDR1 KGHDR and CDR2 SFDVKD. There are 15 residues in the CDR3. Trimming left V 4 bases short and J 2 bases short, with 10 bases between. The CDR3 reads CATSDQLYNTGELFF. In nucleotides, the CDR3 is TGTGCCACCAGTGACCAACTCTATAACACCGGGGAGCTGTTTTTT.

This chain joins TRBV7-9 and TRBJ1-1; no firm D call. CDR3 length: 12 amino acids. CDR1 and CDR2 (germline): SEHNR, FQNEAQ (reference sequence). V was pared by 5 bases and J by 3 bases, with 7 bases between. CDR3 region: CASSPRDTEAFF. The CDR3 DNA sequence: TGTGCCAGCAGCCCGAGGGACACTGAAGCTTTCTTT. Using reference TRBV7-9 and TRBJ1-1 for the parts outside the CDR3, the full variable domain is DTGVSQNPRHKITKRGQNVTFRCDPISEHNRLYWYRQTLGQGPEFLTYFQNEAQLEKSRLLSDRFSAERPKGSFSTLEIQRTEQGDSAMYLCASSPRDTEAFFGQGTRLTVV.

This clone has a handful of counts. As DNA, the CDR3 is TGCGCCAGCAGCCAAGATAGTGACAGGGCCCATCAGCCCCAGCATTTT. This codes for CASSQDSDRAHQPQHF. The chain couples TRBV4-3 to TRBJ1-5; TRBD1 aligns across 7 bases. Germline trimming cut 0 bases from V and 5 bases from J; bases unmatched to any gene: 7. From germline, CDR1 is LGHNA and CDR2 YSLEER. The CDR3 is 16 amino acids.

The chain combines TRBV5-4 with TRBJ1-1; D is ambiguous. Per germline, CDR1 SGHNT and CDR2 YYREEE (reference sequence). V lost 1 base and J 4 bases, leaving 8 bases between the germline ends. CDR3 size: 13 residues. The CDR3 reads CASSLSPSTEAFF. The CDR3 DNA reads TGTGCCAGCAGCTTGTCCCCCAGCACTGAAGCTTTCTTT.

The chain has TRBV6-4 and TRBJ2-7, with 10 bases identical to TRBD2. CDR3 size: 17 residues. CDR1 is MRHNA and CDR2 is SNTAGT in the germline V gene. J lost 3 bases, V lost 6 bases, and 14 bases had no gene match. CDR3 DNA sequence: TGTGCCAGCAGCGCCGAGCGGGGGGGCCTTAGGCGCTACGAGCAGTACTTC. Protein sequence: CASSAERGGLRRYEQYF.

The chain couples TRBV21-1 to TRBJ1-6. TRBV21-1 is assigned pseudogene status. The CDR3 sequence is 16 residues long. The DNA of the CDR3 is TGTGCCAGCAGCCGACGGCGGGAGGGGATGGGTTCACCCCTCCACTTT. This encodes CASSRRREGMGSPLHF.

The V call is TRBV5-4, the J call TRBJ1-4; D remains unclear. Trimming took 0 bases from V and 2 from J, leaving 8 bases between them. Germline CDR1 SGHNT, CDR2 YYREEE (reference sequence). This CDR3 region has 15 residues. CDR3: CASSLVAGTNEKLFF. As DNA, the CDR3 is TGTGCCAGCAGCTTGGTGGCGGGTACTAATGAAAAACTGTTTTTT.

The chain joins TRBV5-1 to TRBJ1-3, with D unclear. Looked up from germline, CDR1 is SGHRS and CDR2 is YFSETQ. The CDR3 spans 15 residues. V was pared by 1 base and J by 3 bases, with 11 bases between. For the CDR3, the DNA is TGCGCCAGCAGCTTGCTCCCAGGAAATGGAAACACCATATATTTT. It yields the protein CASSLLPGNGNTIYF.

The V call is TRBV6-2 or TRBV6-3, the J call TRBJ2-7; 12 bases map to TRBD2. The V segment lost 5 bases and the J segment 5 bases; nucleotides outside the gene matches: 4. This CDR3 is built from 14 residues. Per germline, CDR1 MNHEY and CDR2 SVGEGT. CDR3: CASSLAGGSNEQYF. Written as DNA, the CDR3 is TGTGCCAGCAGTCTAGCGGGGGGGAGCAACGAGCAGTACTTC.

The gene calls are TRBV3-1 (or the pseudogene TRBV3-2) and TRBJ1-5; TRBD1 matches at 7 bases. Losses at the gene ends were 4 bases for V and 7 bases for J; bases not matched to a gene: 10. The germline gives CDR1 LGHDT, CDR2 YNNKEL (reference sequence). There are 15 residues in the CDR3. The CDR3 region is CASSLNRGWEQPQHF. In DNA, the CDR3 is TGTGCCAGCAGCCTAAACAGGGGATGGGAACAGCCCCAGCATTTT.

The chain combines TRBV7-2 with TRBJ1-5; 7 bases agree with TRBD1. V shed 7 bases, J shed 7 bases, and the junction held 4 bases outside the gene matches. The germline V gene has CDR1 SGHTA and CDR2 FQGNSA. The CDR3 totals 12 residues. The CDR3 nucleotides read TGTGCCAGCAACAACAGGGGACAGCCCCAGCATTTT. Its protein product is CASNNRGQPQHF.

V usage is TRBV27 and J usage is TRBJ2-7; 8 bases fit TRBD1. This CDR3 is 20 amino acids long. CDR1 is MNHEY, CDR2 SMNVEV, per germline (reference sequence). Unmatched junction bases numbered 18, after V lost 0 bases and J lost 2 bases. The CDR3, as DNA: TGTGCCAGCAGTTTATCCCCCGCAGCAGGGGGCCCCCTAAGAACCTACGAGCAGTACTTC. As protein: CASSLSPAAGGPLRTYEQYF.

Here the CDR3 reads CAISESEGSYNEQFF. CDR3 in DNA: TGTGCCATCAGTGAGTCGGAGGGATCCTACAATGAGCAGTTCTTC. The chain recombines TRBV10-3 with TRBJ2-1; perhaps TRBD2 as D (6 bases). Trimming removed 0 bases at V and 1 base at J, with 7 bases between. CDR1 is ENHRY, CDR2 SYGVKD, per germline. The CDR3 is made up of 15 amino acids.

This clone appeared a few times. The J gene is TRBJ1-2, the V gene TRBV6-5; TRBD1 matches 12 bases. The germline gives CDR1 MNHEY, CDR2 SVGAGI. V gave up 6 bases and J gave up 4 bases; unmatched junction bases: 3. CDR3 size: 14 residues. The CDR3 region has the DNA TGTGCCAGCAGACGGGACAGGGGGCTCTATGGCTACACCTTC. It specifies CASRRDRGLYGYTF.

The sample holds one count of this clone. The chain has TRBV19 and TRBJ2-3, with 8 bases that match TRBD1. Germline CDR1 LNHDA, CDR2 SQIVND (reference sequence). CDR3 length: 14 amino acids. Trimming took 10 bases from V and 6 from J; bases not matched to a gene: 12. This CDR3 reads CATKDRGAWDTQYF. The CDR3 DNA reads TGTGCCACCAAAGACAGGGGAGCTTGGGATACGCAGTATTTT.

The rearrangement uses TRBV3-1 (or the pseudogene TRBV3-2) and TRBJ1-1, with D possibly TRBD1 on 5 matching bases. The CDR3 runs to 14 residues. Looked up from germline, CDR1 is LGHDT and CDR2 is YNNKEL (reference sequence). V lost 4 bases to trimming and J lost 1 base, with 10 bases between them. The CDR3 sequence: CASSLDGGNTEAFF. CDR3 coding DNA: TGTGCCAGCAGCCTCGACGGGGGGAACACTGAAGCTTTCTTT.

The V and J genes are TRBV7-2 and TRBJ2-7; 11 nucleotides align to TRBD2. Per germline, CDR1 SGHTA and CDR2 FQGNSA. The CDR3 is 16 amino acids. V shed 5 bases, J shed 6 bases, and the junction held 12 bases outside the gene matches. The CDR3 region is CASSVKLAGVRSEQYF. In nucleotides, the CDR3 is TGTGCCAGCAGCGTAAAACTAGCGGGGGTCCGTAGCGAGCAGTACTTC.

The gene calls are TRBV6-1 and TRBJ1-6, with a weak D call TRBD1 (5 bases). The CDR3 runs to 17 residues. Per germline, CDR1 MNHNS and CDR2 SASEGT. V dropped 2 bases and J dropped 3 bases, with 14 bases sitting between them. The CDR3 DNA follows: TGTGCCAGCAGTGAATATGGCAGGGCCGACTATAATTCACCCCTCCACTTT. Encoded protein: CASSEYGRADYNSPLHF.